This T cell receptor beta chain was sequenced during a study of CD8 T cells in ankylosing spondylitis. Overall study findings and caveats: Reports say disease-linked clones showed up significantly more in matched ankylosing spondylitis synovial fluid. About eight highly homologous variants made up a TCR beta motif that seemed to typify ankylosing spondylitis blood. There were earlier reports of some motif variants in reactive arthritis synovial fluid and blood. Disease-linked clones displayed a CD8+ phenotype and appeared relatively rarely in peripheral blood.

This clonotype was detected a few times. The target antigen is unknown. This CDR3 region has 16 residues. Germline assignment: CDR1 DFQATT and CDR2 SNEGSKA (reference sequence). Trimming stripped 3 bases from V and 0 bases from J, with 17 bases between. Preparation of TCR beta libraries was done by quantitative 5'-RACE with molecular barcodes. TCRdb re-called the 5' RACE reads through MiXCR, storing one row per CDR3 protein. Altogether more than 100,000 distinct CDR3 sequences are present, over 15% being singletons, with the ten largest covering about 30%. The origin of this receptor is a male donor with ankylosing spondylitis. Source material: blood, either unsorted or a sorted T cell fraction (not recorded which). The genes are TRBV20-1 and TRBJ1-2, with D possibly being TRBD1 (5 bases). CDR3 DNA: TGCAGTGCTAGCGGGGACTGGATCACCGCTAACTATGGCTACACCTTC. Amino acids: CSASGDWITANYGYTF.